This passage covers 23 T cell receptor beta chains from one sample sequenced in a study of somatic mutations in cytotoxic T cells in rheumatoid arthritis (dated by TCRdb to about 2017). Receptors were amplified or captured by the immunoSEQ multiplex PCR assay. What TCRdb holds here is the immuneACCESS table cut down to in-frame rearrangements. Part of the clones is not present; checked against another copy, under half of the missing clones reflect an unresolved V gene, and the others are unexplained. The sample data list some 4,000 clones, and around 80% of these were observed just once. Over 25% of the sample goes to the ten largest clones. The sample comprised CD8+ T cells sorted from blood. The receptors derive from a woman aged 55-70 years with rheumatoid arthritis.

The chain joins TRBV10-2 to TRBJ2-7; D perhaps matches TRBD2 (5 bases). The CDR3 loop spans 15 amino acids. V was cut by 0 bases and J by 0 bases, with 9 bases left in between. Germline-derived CDR1 and CDR2 are WSHSY and SAAADI. The CDR3 is CASSESGGLSYEQYF. In nucleotides, the CDR3 is TGCGCCAGCAGTGAGTCAGGAGGCCTCTCCTACGAGCAGTACTTC.

The J gene is TRBJ1-2, the V gene TRBV4-2; 7 positions agree with TRBD1. The length of the CDR3 is 12 residues. Germline CDR1 LGHNA, CDR2 YNFKEQ. Losses at the gene ends were 6 bases for V and 8 bases for J; bases not matched to a gene: 6. CDR3 nucleotides: TGTGCCAGCAGTGACAGGGTAGAGGGCTACACCTTC. Protein: CASSDRVEGYTF.

This clone was counted between two and nine times. Given a far larger clone just one base away, this is likely a sequencing read error. The chain has TRBV28 and TRBJ1-1; D perhaps matches TRBD2 (6 bases). The J call is in doubt because the DNA end fits TRBJ2-2 better. CDR1 and CDR2 (germline): MDHEN, SYDVKM. The CDR3 is made up of 13 amino acids. The CDR3 region is CASSFPGDGELFF. The CDR3 region has the DNA TGTGCCAGCAGTTTCCCGGGGGACGGGGAGCTGTTTTTT.

This clone was recorded once. The chain links TRBV11-2 to TRBJ1-1; no clear D gene. Per the germline V gene, CDR1 is SGHAT and CDR2 is FQNNGV. The length of the CDR3 is 13 residues. V shed 3 bases and J shed 4 bases, with 9 bases lying between them. In DNA form, the CDR3 reads TGTGCCAGCAGCTTCGGGATAGGCACTGAAGCTTTCTTT. Protein: CASSFGIGTEAFF.

The chain combines TRBV10-3 with TRBJ2-2, with 14 bases aligning to TRBD2. The CDR3 has 16 residues. The V segment lost 10 bases and the J segment 4 bases; nucleotides outside the gene matches: 8. Germline CDR1 reads ENHRY; CDR2 reads SYGVKD. The CDR3 DNA reads as TGTGCCACCTTGACTAGCGGGGGGGCAAGCACCGGGGAGCTGTTTTTT. This gives the protein CATLTSGGASTGELFF.

The chain links TRBV28 to TRBJ2-1, with TRBD2 matching over 15 bases. Germline V gene sequence: CDR1 MDHEN, CDR2 SYDVKM. The CDR3 spans 19 residues. Unmatched junction bases numbered 8, after V lost 5 bases and J lost 0 bases. The CDR3 loop is CASSPGLAGGPSSYNEQFF. CDR3 nucleotide sequence: TGTGCCAGCAGTCCGGGACTAGCGGGGGGCCCTAGCTCCTACAATGAGCAGTTCTTC.

The chain employs TRBV28 and TRBJ2-1; 9 nucleotides line up with TRBD2. CDR3 size: 15 residues. Losses at the gene ends were 6 bases for V and 4 bases for J; bases not matched to a gene: 7. The germline gives CDR1 MDHEN, CDR2 SYDVKM. The CDR3: CASSETSGIYNEQFF. In DNA form, the CDR3 reads TGTGCCAGCAGCGAGACTAGCGGAATTTACAATGAGCAGTTCTTC.

This clone was seen once. The chain links TRBV6-1 to TRBJ2-7; a weak D match, TRBD1 (5 bases). The V end was cut by 4 bases, the J end by 4 bases, with 8 bases between. The CDR3 totals 12 residues. The V gene's germline CDR1 is MNHNS and CDR2 SASEGT. The CDR3 region is CASSVTAYEQYF. CDR3 nucleotides: TGTGCCAGCAGTGTGACAGCTTACGAGCAGTACTTC.

The chain carries TRBV13 and TRBJ2-1; maybe TRBD1 (6 bases). CDR3 size: 14 residues. In germline, CDR1 is PRHDT, CDR2 FYEKMQ (reference sequence). V was pared by 5 bases and J by 4 bases, with 12 bases between. CDR3 coding DNA: TGTGCCAGCAGCGAGGGACAATCATACAATGAGCAGTTCTTC. Amino acids: CASSEGQSYNEQFF.

The gene calls are TRBV6-4 and TRBJ1-6, with D unclear. The germline V gene has CDR1 MRHNA and CDR2 SNTAGT. Trimming left V 2 bases short and J 9 bases short, with 14 bases between. This CDR3 is built from 15 residues. CDR3 residues: CASSDSEGDRSPLHF. DNA of the CDR3: TGTGCCAGCAGTGACAGTGAGGGCGACCGTTCACCCCTCCACTTT.

On this clone itself: Other DNA variants within this sample encode the same CDR3. The chain joins TRBV5-1 to TRBJ2-3; 9 nucleotides match TRBD2. V lost 3 bases, J lost 6 bases, and 11 bases stayed unmatched. Germline V lookup: CDR1 SGHRS, CDR2 YFSETQ. The CDR3 is made up of 16 amino acids. In nucleotides, the CDR3 is TGCGCCAGCAGCTCGCCAGCGGGGGGACTTTCGGATACGCAGTATTTT. This codes for CASSSPAGGLSDTQYF.

This chain links TRBV4-1 with TRBJ1-1; the match to TRBD1 covers 9 bases. The germline V gene encodes CDR1 MGHRA and CDR2 YSYEKL. The V segment lost 1 base and the J segment 0 bases; nucleotides outside the gene matches: 3. This CDR3 has 16 amino acids. The CDR3 here is CASSQVGTGLNTEAFF. The DNA for the CDR3 is TGCGCCAGCAGCCAAGTGGGGACAGGGTTGAACACTGAAGCTTTCTTT.

The chain uses TRBV28 and TRBJ1-6; D call uncertain. Trimming left V 6 bases short and J 0 bases short, with 9 bases between. This CDR3 is 15 amino acids long. Germline lookup yields CDR1 MDHEN and CDR2 SYDVKM. The CDR3 region is CASSTLSSYNSPLHF. The CDR3 coding sequence is TGTGCCAGCAGCACGCTGAGCTCCTATAATTCACCCCTCCACTTT. Variable domain in full (rest from reference TRBV28 and TRBJ1-6): DVKVTQSSRYLVKRTGEKVFLECVQDMDHENMFWYRQDPGLGLRLIYFSYDVKMKEKGDIPEGYSVSREKKERFSLILESASTNQTSMYLCASSTLSSYNSPLHFGNGTRLTVT.

The chain recombines TRBV11-3 with TRBJ1-1; the D is unclear. The germline CDR1 and CDR2 sequences are SGHNT and YENEEA. The CDR3 contains 14 residues. V lost 10 bases and J lost 3, with 18 bases in between. The CDR3, as DNA: TGTGCCATAATAAAGCGAGGGCTCGACACTGAAGCTTTCTTT. Protein product: CAIIKRGLDTEAFF.

Within the sample, this clone is large. The chain couples TRBV11-2 to TRBJ2-7; D is undetermined. The ends were cut back, 5 bases at V and 7 bases at J, with 9 bases in the middle. Germline CDR1 SGHAT, CDR2 FQNNGV. This CDR3 region has 11 residues. In DNA, the CDR3 is TGTGCCAGCAGCCCAGACTTTGAGCAGTACGTC. Its translation: CASSPDFEQYV.

The chain carries TRBV6-1 and TRBJ2-7; D call uncertain. V lost 4 bases and J 3 bases, leaving 10 bases between the germline ends. Looked up from germline, CDR1 is MNHNS and CDR2 is SASEGT. The CDR3 contains 13 residues. The DNA for the CDR3 is TGTGCCAGCAGTGGAGGAGAGTTCTACGAGCAGTACTTC. Translation gives CASSGGEFYEQYF.

Only a few counts were recorded for this clone. The V call is TRBV29-1, the J call TRBJ2-7; 7 bases align to TRBD1. Germline-derived CDR1 and CDR2 are SQVTM and ANQGSEA. V shed 0 bases and J 0 bases; nucleotides not matched to a gene: 2. CDR3 length: 14 amino acids. The CDR3 coding sequence is TGCAGCGTTGAAGACTGGGACAGCTCCTACGAGCAGTACTTC. It specifies CSVEDWDSSYEQYF.

Turning to this clone: At one end, the junction sequence differs from germline, possibly due to a read error. The V and J genes are TRBV27 and TRBJ2-2, with TRBD2 as a possible D gene (6 bases). In germline, CDR1 is MNHEY, CDR2 SMNVEV (reference sequence). CDR3 length: 17 residues. The CDR3 here is CANSLSVAGLITGELFF. The DNA of the CDR3 is TGTGCCAACAGTTTATCGGTGGCGGGACTGATCACCGGGGAGCTGTTTTTT.

V gene TRBV6-4 combines with J gene TRBJ2-1; 14 bases match TRBD2. The CDR3 extends over 16 amino acids. J lost 9 bases, V lost 0 bases, and 4 bases had no gene match. Germline values: CDR1 MRHNA, CDR2 SNTAGT. CDR3 in amino acids: CASSDSTSGGAGEQFF. Here the CDR3 DNA reads TGTGCCAGCAGTGACTCGACTAGCGGGGGGGCCGGTGAGCAGTTCTTC.

The rearrangement links TRBV5-5 to TRBJ2-7; possibly TRBD2 for D (5 bases). The CDR3 is made up of 14 amino acids. Looked up from germline, CDR1 is SGHKS and CDR2 is YYEKEE (reference sequence). The V end lost 3 bases, the J end lost 3 bases, and 13 bases lay between the germline ends. CDR3 nucleotide sequence: TGTGCCAGCAGCTCGGGGTCTCGAGGCTACGAGCAGTACGTC. Amino acid sequence: CASSSGSRGYEQYV.

A single count supports this clone. The rearrangement joins TRBV28 to TRBJ2-2; the D gene is possibly TRBD2 (5 bases). The CDR3 is 13 residues long. Germline CDR1 and CDR2: MDHEN and SYDVKM. The V end lost 3 bases, the J end lost 10 bases, and 12 bases lay between the germline ends. The CDR3 DNA is TGTGCCAGCAGTTTCCGGGGTGACGTGGAGCTGTTTTTT. Translation: CASSFRGDVELFF.

This chain joins TRBV7-9 and TRBJ2-7; 12 bases align to TRBD2. Germline V gene sequence: CDR1 SEHNR, CDR2 FQNEAQ (reference sequence). The CDR3 length is 17 residues. Trimming took 5 bases from V and 0 from J; bases not matched to a gene: 8. DNA for the CDR3: TGTGCCAGCAGCGACGGACTAGCGGGGAGAAGCTCCTACGAGCAGTACGTC. The encoded protein is CASSDGLAGRSSYEQYV.

V gene TRBV5-8 combines with J gene TRBJ2-7, with D possibly matching TRBD1 (6 bases). The CDR3 is 14 amino acids. Trimming cost V 4 bases and J 3 bases, with 14 bases left between them. Germline loops: CDR1 SGHTS, CDR2 YDEGEE. Here the CDR3 DNA reads TGTGCCAGCAGCCGGCCGGGACACAACTACGAGCAGTACGTC. It codes for CASSRPGHNYEQYV.